These T cell receptor beta chains were read from a single sample in a study of OX40 agonist ivuxolimab in advanced cancers. Repertoires were generated with immunoSEQ multiplex PCR, while TCRdb's copy carries only in-frame clones and drops some. The repertoire holds 20,000 to 25,000 clones, with roughly 72% as singletons. The material was CD4+ or CD8+ T cells sorted from blood, obtained in a trial of the OX40 agonist ivuxolimab. These receptors were collected from an adult with an advanced solid tumor such as melanoma, head and neck, liver or kidney cancer. Each CDR3 is given with its conserved first and last residue. The order of the fields is clone size, V gene, D gene, J gene, CDR3 DNA, CDR3 protein. A D gene is named only where the DNA matches it firmly. Expanded clones are given a class, and other clones once, few, many or no size at all.

-	TRBV27	-	TRBJ1-6	TGTGCCAGCAGCGAAGGGACGGGGAATTCACCCCTCCACTTT	CASSEGTGNSPLHF
-	TRBV27	-	TRBJ2-5	TGTGCCAGCAGTTTGGACGGGGGGCGCAGGCCAGAGACCCAGTACTTC	CASSLDGGRRPETQYF
once	TRBV15	-	TRBJ1-1	TGTGCCACCAGCAGAGATCGGGGCCTCGGGAACACTGAAGCTTTCTTT	CATSRDRGLGNTEAFF
-	TRBV2	TRBD1	TRBJ1-3	TGTGCCAGCAAGGGGGGACTAGACAGGGGATCCAACACCATATATTTT	CASKGGLDRGSNTIYF
-	TRBV7-9	-	TRBJ1-4	TGTGCCAGCAGCTTAGATATTGGAGGGGCTGAAAAACTGTTTTTT	CASSLDIGGAEKLFF
few	TRBV28	TRBD2	TRBJ2-3	TGTGCCAGCAGTTTAATAGCGGGGGCCTTCACAGATACGCAGTATTTT	CASSLIAGAFTDTQYF
medium-sized	TRBV28	-	TRBJ1-1	TGTGCCAGCAGTTTCCCACCGAGAGGGGGTTTAGAAGCTTTCTTT	CASSFPPRGGLEAFF
-	TRBV6-5	-	TRBJ1-3	TGTGCCAGCAGTCCTGGCAGGAACTCTGGAAACACCATATATTTT	CASSPGRNSGNTIYF
-	TRBV19	-	TRBJ2-3	TGTGCCAGTGGGTGGGGCAGCACAGATACGCAGTATTTT	CASGWGSTDTQYF
-	TRBV19	TRBD2	TRBJ2-7	TGTGCCAGTAGTTTTAGCGGGGGAAGTTACGAGCAGTACTTC	CASSFSGGSYEQYF
-	TRBV11-2	TRBD2	TRBJ2-3	TGTGCCAGCAGCCTCGGGTTAGCGGGGACCACAGATACGCAGTATTTT	CASSLGLAGTTDTQYF
-	TRBV7-9	TRBD1	TRBJ2-5	TGTGCCAGCAGCTTGGAGGGGACAGGGGTTCGAGAGACCCAGTACTTC	CASSLEGTGVRETQYF
-	TRBV9	-	TRBJ2-2	TGTGCCAGCAGCGTAGGAATCACCAACACCGGGGAGCTGTTTTTT	CASSVGITNTGELFF
-	TRBV28	TRBD2	TRBJ2-5	TGTGCCAGCAGTTTCCTGACTAGGACTAGGGAGACCCAGTACTTC	CASSFLTRTRETQYF
-	TRBV30	-	TRBJ1-5	TGTGCCTGGAGTGTCTCTGGGACAAACCTCAGGGCCCAGCATTTT	CAWSVSGTNLRAQHF
-	TRBV11-3	-	TRBJ2-1	TGTGCCAGCAGCTCCATAAGGGGGGGGCGGGGGCCCACCCGTGAGCAGTTCTTC	CASSSIRGGRGPTREQFF
-	TRBV5-6	TRBD2	TRBJ2-7	TGTGCCAGCAGCCCGGGACTAGCGGGGGCAACCTACGAGCAGTACTTC	CASSPGLAGATYEQYF
medium-sized	TRBV5-6	TRBD1	TRBJ1-2	TGTGCCAGCAGCATAGCCGGGACAGCTCAGCATTGGGGCTACACCTTC	CASSIAGTAQHWGYTF
few	TRBV5-4	-	TRBJ1-5	TGTGCCAGCAGCTTCGTGGAGCCCAATCAGCCCCAGCATTTT	CASSFVEPNQPQHF
-	TRBV5-6	TRBD1	TRBJ2-1	TGTGCCAGCAGCTTGGGGCCGGGACAGGGCCCCAATGAGCAGTTCTTC	CASSLGPGQGPNEQFF
-	TRBV10-3	TRBD1	TRBJ2-3	TGTGCCATCAGTAAAGGACAGGGGAACACAGATACGCAGTATTTT	CAISKGQGNTDTQYF
-	TRBV5-1	TRBD1	TRBJ1-2	TGCGCCAGCAGCTCGGACAGGGGAAGTGGTGGCTACACCTTC	CASSSDRGSGGYTF
-	TRBV11-2	-	TRBJ2-3	TGTGCCAGCAGCTTAGGGGTATCAGCGCAGTATTTT	CASSLGVSAQYF
-	TRBV7-3	-	TRBJ2-1	TGTGCCAGCACCCCGGTAAAAGGGGCCTCCTACAATGAGCAGTTCTTC	CASTPVKGASYNEQFF
-	TRBV27	-	TRBJ1-5	TGTGCCAGCAGTTTAAGTCGTTATAGCAATCAGCCCCAGCATTTT	CASSLSRYSNQPQHF
medium-sized	TRBV2	-	TRBJ1-2	TGTGCCAGCATCTCCGGGACGGACGTCTATGGCTACACCTTC	CASISGTDVYGYTF
-	TRBV7-9	-	TRBJ2-5	TGTGCCAGCAGCGCCCCTTCGGGGGACCAGTACTTC	CASSAPSGDQYF
-	TRBV19	-	TRBJ2-3	TGTGCCAGTAGTATAGCCGGCAGATACACAGATACGCAGTATTTT	CASSIAGRYTDTQYF
-	TRBV7-9	TRBD1	TRBJ2-1	TGTGCCAGCAGCCGGACAGGGGCATTCTATGAGCAGTTCTTC	CASSRTGAFYEQFF
-	TRBV7-8	-	TRBJ2-7	TGTGCCAGCAGCCCCTTCCGGGGTCAAGGCTACGAGCAGTACTTC	CASSPFRGQGYEQYF
-	TRBV13	-	TRBJ1-4	TGTGCCAGCAGCTTACGGACCTTCGAAAAACTGTTTTTT	CASSLRTFEKLFF
-	TRBV7-9	TRBD2	TRBJ2-5	TGTGCCAGCAGCCGAAGCGGACTAGCGGGGATGGGAGAGACCCAGTACTTC	CASSRSGLAGMGETQYF
-	TRBV5-4	TRBD1	TRBJ1-2	TGTGCCAGCAGCCATGACAGGGTCGGTGGCTACACCTTC	CASSHDRVGGYTF
-	TRBV5-1	TRBD1	TRBJ1-6	TGCGCCAGCAGCTCGACAGGGGGCAAGGATTCACCCCTCCACTTT	CASSSTGGKDSPLHF
medium-sized	TRBV10-2	TRBD1	TRBJ1-6	TGCGCCAGCAGTGAGCGGACAGGAGATAATTCACCCCTCCACTTT	CASSERTGDNSPLHF
-	TRBV27	TRBD1	TRBJ2-6	TGTGCCAGCAGAGAGACAGGGGGCTCTGGGGCCAACGTCCTGACTTTC	CASRETGGSGANVLTF
-	TRBV13	-	TRBJ1-6	TGTGCCAGCAGGGAAGGGGGTTGGGGTTCACCCCTCCACTTT	CASREGGWGSPLHF
-	TRBV5-4	TRBD2	TRBJ2-7	TGTGCCAGCAGCTGGGAGTTACCGGGACTAGCCGTCGAGCAGTACTTC	CASSWELPGLAVEQYF
-	TRBV7-6	-	TRBJ1-5	TGTGCCAGCAGCTTGGGGGGCCTTGGTCAGCCCCAGCATTTT	CASSLGGLGQPQHF
-	TRBV27	-	TRBJ2-3	TGTGCCAGCAGTTTATCCGCCGTGCCTGGGCGCGGCAGCACAGATACGCAGTATTTT	CASSLSAVPGRGSTDTQYF